A single sample is the source of the 28 T cell receptor beta chains below, sequenced in a study of shared clonotypes between healthy human individuals (dated by TCRdb to the early 2020s). CD8 naive samples consisted of CD45RO-negative cells that were positively selected for CCR7, yielding a CD45RA+CCR7+ population without TemRA cells. Receptors were amplified or captured by the immunoSEQ multiplex PCR assay. Held by TCRdb, this immuneACCESS table contains in-frame sequences only and omits some clones. Under half of the omission traces to an unresolved V gene where checked; the cause of the rest is unknown. The sample table shows about 2 million clones, and roughly 95% are seen once. Of the sample, roughly 1.1% falls within the top ten clones. The sequencing input was naive CD8+ T cells sorted from blood. The cell subset or site label for this specimen denotes: CD45RA+CCR7+. The receptors here all came from a man younger than 30 in good health.

J is TRBJ2-7 and V is TRBV19; 8 bases fit TRBD2. The CDR3 contains 14 residues. V was clipped by 5 bases and J by 6 bases; unmatched bases: 9. Germline CDR1 is LNHDA and CDR2 is SQIVND (reference sequence). The chain's CDR3 is CASSEGTSVGEQYF. CDR3 sequence (DNA): TGTGCCAGTAGTGAGGGGACTAGTGTCGGCGAGCAGTACTTC.

The gene calls are TRBV9 and TRBJ2-3, with 7 bases that match TRBD2. Germline CDR1 reads SGDLS; CDR2 reads YYNGEE. Trimming at V came to 4 bases and at J to 2 bases, leaving 13 bases not matched to a gene. The CDR3 runs to 17 residues. The CDR3 nucleotides read TGTGCCAGCAGCACGAGAGCGGGACTCGGAGACACAGATACGCAGTATTTT. It encodes CASSTRAGLGDTDTQYF.

Comments on this clone: Other DNA sequences from this sample encode an identical CDR3 as well. This rearrangement joins TRBV9 to TRBJ2-5; possible D gene TRBD2, 6 bases. This CDR3 has 13 residues. CDR1 is SGDLS and CDR2 is YYNGEE in the germline V gene. V gave up 7 bases and J gave up 5 bases, with 15 bases separating them. The CDR3 is CASSGGLGETQYF. As DNA, the CDR3 is TGTGCCAGCTCAGGAGGGTTGGGGGAGACCCAGTACTTC.

The DNA of the CDR3 is TGTGCCAGCACAGACAGGGTGAGAGAGACCCAGTACTTC. Its translation: CASTDRVRETQYF. The chain is built from TRBV6-1 and TRBJ2-5, with 7 positions matching TRBD1. CDR3 length: 13 residues. The V and J ends lost 7 bases and 4 bases, in that order; junction bases with no gene match: 6. The germline V gene encodes CDR1 MNHNS and CDR2 SASEGT.

Notes on this clone: Just one base apart from a much larger clone, this may be a read error. V is TRBV6-5 and J is TRBJ2-7; D is unresolved. CDR1 is MNHEY, CDR2 SVGAGI, per germline. V dropped 2 bases and J dropped 3 bases, with 8 bases sitting between them. This CDR3 is 13 amino acids long. This chain's CDR3 is CASSYGQVYEQYF. CDR3 bases: TGTGCCAGCAGTTACGGGCAGGTCTACGAGCAGTACTTC.

The chain recombines TRBV4-1 with TRBJ1-6; D gene unclear. Trimming removed 4 bases from V and 2 bases from J, with 12 bases in between. The CDR3 loop spans 16 amino acids. Germline V gene sequence: CDR1 MGHRA, CDR2 YSYEKL. DNA of the CDR3: TGCGCCAGCAGCCGTACGCGTGAGACCTATAATTCACCCCTCCACTTT. This translates into CASSRTRETYNSPLHF.

The genes are TRBV6-6 and TRBJ1-5; D unclear. The CDR3 length is 15 residues. CDR1 is MNHNY and CDR2 is SVGAGI in the germline V gene (reference sequence). The V and J ends lost 5 bases and 0 bases respectively, with 11 bases between them. The CDR3: CASSLQPDSNQPQHF. DNA of the CDR3: TGTGCCAGCAGTCTACAGCCAGATAGCAATCAGCCCCAGCATTTT.

The V and J genes are TRBV4-1 and TRBJ2-3; D possibly matches TRBD1 or TRBD2 (5 bases each). Germline CDR1 MGHRA, CDR2 YSYEKL. The V and J ends lost 1 base and 4 bases respectively, with 15 bases between them. This CDR3 is built from 16 residues. For the CDR3, the DNA is TGCGCCAGCAGCCAAGTGGGACCTATCCGCGCAGATACGCAGTATTTT. Translation gives CASSQVGPIRADTQYF.

The rearrangement uses TRBV27 and TRBJ2-3; unclear D gene. V lost 3 bases and J lost 5, with 9 bases in between. This CDR3 comprises 13 residues. Germline lookup yields CDR1 MNHEY and CDR2 SMNVEV (reference sequence). DNA of the CDR3: TGTGCCAGCAGTTTTGGGAATTTAGATACGCAGTATTTT. Its protein product is CASSFGNLDTQYF.

V gene TRBV9 combines with J gene TRBJ2-2; D gene uncertain. Germline CDR1 is SGDLS and CDR2 is YYNGEE. V gave up 1 base and J gave up 4 bases, with 14 bases separating them. The CDR3 runs to 16 residues. The CDR3 region has the DNA TGTGCCAGCAGCGTATATCAGGAGAGCGTCACCGGGGAGCTGTTTTTT. Its protein is CASSVYQESVTGELFF.

The J gene is TRBJ2-1, the V gene TRBV13; 9 bases agree with TRBD2. The CDR3 runs to 16 residues. Germline V gene lookup returns CDR1 PRHDT and CDR2 FYEKMQ (reference sequence). V trimming: 4 bases; J trimming: 3 bases; junction bases outside the gene matches: 7. The CDR3 here is CASSSWASGDYNEQFF. The DNA for the CDR3 is TGTGCCAGCAGCTCATGGGCTAGCGGGGACTACAATGAGCAGTTCTTC.

This chain joins TRBV7-8 and TRBJ1-1, with TRBD1 matching 8 bases. CDR1 is SGHVS and CDR2 is FQNEAQ in the germline V gene. The V segment lost 1 base and the J segment 10 bases; nucleotides outside the gene matches: 11. This CDR3 is 15 amino acids long. The CDR3 protein is CASSLVPGGLPLAFF. CDR3 coding DNA: TGTGCCAGCAGCTTAGTTCCAGGGGGCTTGCCTTTAGCTTTCTTT.

This chain connects TRBV19 to TRBJ2-1, with 9 bases that match TRBD2. The CDR3 loop spans 14 amino acids. Germline trimming cut 8 bases from V and 2 bases from J; bases unmatched to any gene: 4. Germline V gives CDR1 LNHDA, CDR2 SQIVND (reference sequence). CDR3 DNA sequence: TGTGCCAGTGGTAGCGGGGGTGCCTACAATGAGCAGTTCTTC. Protein product: CASGSGGAYNEQFF.

V gene TRBV6-4 combines with J gene TRBJ2-7, with 7 bases identical to TRBD2. CDR1 and CDR2 (germline): MRHNA, SNTAGT. This CDR3 contains 15 residues. V was clipped by 6 bases and J by 0 bases; unmatched bases: 8. The CDR3 DNA follows: TGTGCCAGCAGGCCAACTAGCGTGAGCTCCTACGAGCAGTACTTC. The encoded protein is CASRPTSVSSYEQYF.

This chain connects TRBV28 to TRBJ2-5; 8 positions match TRBD1. CDR1 is MDHEN, CDR2 SYDVKM, per germline. This CDR3 is built from 14 residues. V lost 6 bases to trimming and J lost 5 bases; unmatched junction nucleotides: 8. CDR3 sequence: CASSPGQVYETQYF. Written as DNA, the CDR3 is TGTGCCAGCAGCCCGGGACAGGTCTATGAGACCCAGTACTTC.

V gene TRBV6-5 combines with J gene TRBJ2-7; 11 positions agree with TRBD2. The CDR3 is 13 residues long. Germline assignment: CDR1 MNHEY and CDR2 SVGAGI. Trimming cost V 6 bases and J 11 bases; bases outside gene matches: 9. CDR3 loop: CASRDTSGRGEYF. CDR3 DNA sequence: TGTGCCAGCAGGGATACTAGCGGGAGAGGGGAGTACTTC.

The chain carries TRBV7-2 and TRBJ1-2; D gene unclear. CDR1 and CDR2 from the germline V gene are SGHTA and FQGNSA. Trimming removed 1 base from V and 8 bases from J, with 14 bases in between. This CDR3 contains 14 residues. CDR3 DNA sequence: TGTGCCAGCAGCTTAGTTAGGGCAGGCGGCGGCTACACCTTC. Amino acid sequence: CASSLVRAGGGYTF.

The chain carries TRBV27 and TRBJ2-1; TRBD1 matches at 8 bases. This CDR3 region has 14 residues. Trimming at V came to 0 bases and at J to 8 bases, leaving 3 bases not matched to a gene. Germline values: CDR1 MNHEY, CDR2 SMNVEV (reference sequence). The CDR3 coding sequence is TGTGCCAGCAGTTTATCCCCAGGGGGCTATGAGCAGTTCTTC. As protein: CASSLSPGGYEQFF.

The chain uses TRBV11-2 and TRBJ2-3; possibly TRBD2 for D (6 bases). V lost 1 base and J lost 6, with 17 bases in between. The CDR3 is made up of 16 amino acids. Germline V gives CDR1 SGHAT, CDR2 FQNNGV. Written as DNA, the CDR3 is TGTGCCAGCAGCTTAGGGAGGGACTTTGCTGGGGATACGCAGTATTTT. Amino acid sequence: CASSLGRDFAGDTQYF.

V gene TRBV2 combines with J gene TRBJ1-1, with 12 bases matching TRBD1. Germline values: CDR1 SNHLY, CDR2 FYNNEI. V trimming: 3 bases; J trimming: 1 base; junction bases outside the gene matches: 3. The CDR3 is 16 residues long. CDR3 sequence reads: CASSEGQGAGNTEAFF. CDR3 nucleotide sequence: TGTGCCAGCAGTGAGGGACAGGGGGCCGGGAACACTGAAGCTTTCTTT.

CDR3 sequence: CASSRDYMTYEQYF. DNA for the CDR3: TGTGCCAGCAGTCGAGACTATATGACCTACGAGCAGTACTTC. The chain recombines TRBV28 with TRBJ2-7, with D perhaps matching TRBD2 (5 bases). V lost 5 bases and J lost 2, with 13 bases in between. This CDR3 spans 14 amino acids. Germline V gene lookup returns CDR1 MDHEN and CDR2 SYDVKM.

The chain recombines TRBV2 with TRBJ2-3, with D tentatively TRBD1 or TRBD2 (5 bases each). Deletions cut 3 bases from V and 2 bases from J, with 6 bases between. Germline assignment: CDR1 SNHLY and CDR2 FYNNEI. CDR3 size: 13 residues. CDR3 amino acids: CASSEGDTDTQYF. In DNA, the CDR3 is TGTGCCAGCAGTGAGGGGGACACAGATACGCAGTATTTT.

The rearrangement joins TRBV2 to TRBJ2-7; TRBD2 agrees at 10 bases. This CDR3 comprises 14 residues. Germline-derived CDR1 and CDR2 are SNHLY and FYNNEI. Trimming cost V 6 bases and J 3 bases; bases outside gene matches: 5. In nucleotides, the CDR3 is TGTGCCAGCAGCCGGGTAGCGGGGGGCTACGAGCAGTACTTC. Translating it yields CASSRVAGGYEQYF.

V and J are TRBV11-3 and TRBJ2-3; D gene ambiguous. Per germline, CDR1 SGHNT and CDR2 YENEEA. The CDR3 extends over 13 amino acids. The V and J ends lost 2 bases and 2 bases respectively, with 5 bases between them. The CDR3 here is CASSLYPTDTQYF. DNA for the CDR3: TGTGCCAGCAGCTTATACCCCACAGATACGCAGTATTTT.

The rearrangement links TRBV6-6 to TRBJ2-3, with D possibly TRBD2 on 7 matching bases. This CDR3 is 14 amino acids long. The ends were cut back, 11 bases at V and 2 bases at J, with 17 bases in the middle. Per the germline V gene, CDR1 is MNHNY and CDR2 is SVGAGI (reference sequence). CDR3 residues: CAEWGGLDTDTQYF. In DNA, the CDR3 is TGTGCCGAATGGGGGGGCCTTGACACAGATACGCAGTATTTT.

This chain joins TRBV6-5 and TRBJ1-4, with 10 positions matching TRBD1. Germline lookup yields CDR1 MNHEY and CDR2 SVGAGI. Trimming cost V 6 bases and J 6 bases; bases outside gene matches: 4. This CDR3 region has 14 residues. The DNA for the CDR3 is TGTGCCAGCAGCGAAGGACAGGGGGATGAAAAACTGTTTTTT. Protein: CASSEGQGDEKLFF.

This clone was observed a single time. This sequence joins TRBV9 and TRBJ2-5; D perhaps matches TRBD2 (5 bases). V shed 0 bases and J shed 4 bases, with 13 bases lying between them. Germline CDR1 SGDLS, CDR2 YYNGEE. This CDR3 is built from 15 residues. CDR3 DNA: TGTGCCAGCAGCGTAGATGGGCTAGCCGGAGAGACCCAGTACTTC. Translation: CASSVDGLAGETQYF. The full variable domain, in which reference TRBV9 and TRBJ2-5 provide the parts outside the CDR3, is DSGVTQTPKHLITATGQRVTLRCSPRSGDLSVYWYQQSLDQGLQFLIQYYNGEERAKGNILERFSAQQFPDLHSELNLSSLELGDSALYFCASSVDGLAGETQYFGPGTRLLVL.

This sequence joins TRBV29-1 and TRBJ1-6; D uncertain. This CDR3 is built from 15 residues. Trimming took off 1 base at V and 2 bases at J, with 9 bases between the two ends. Germline CDR1 SQVTM, CDR2 ANQGSEA. CDR3 residues: CSVEVGLTYNSPLHF. The CDR3 nucleotides are TGCAGCGTTGAAGTAGGGTTGACCTATAATTCACCCCTCCACTTT.